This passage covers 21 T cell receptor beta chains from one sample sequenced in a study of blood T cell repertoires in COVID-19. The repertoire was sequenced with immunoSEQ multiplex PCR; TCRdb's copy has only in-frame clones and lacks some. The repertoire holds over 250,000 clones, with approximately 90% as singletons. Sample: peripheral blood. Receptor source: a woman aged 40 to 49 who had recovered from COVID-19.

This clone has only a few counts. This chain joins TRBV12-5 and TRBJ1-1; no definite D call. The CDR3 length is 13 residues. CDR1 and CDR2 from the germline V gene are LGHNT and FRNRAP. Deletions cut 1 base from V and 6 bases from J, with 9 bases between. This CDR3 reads CASGLAPVAEAFF. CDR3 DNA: TGTGCTAGTGGTTTGGCCCCGGTCGCTGAAGCTTTCTTT.

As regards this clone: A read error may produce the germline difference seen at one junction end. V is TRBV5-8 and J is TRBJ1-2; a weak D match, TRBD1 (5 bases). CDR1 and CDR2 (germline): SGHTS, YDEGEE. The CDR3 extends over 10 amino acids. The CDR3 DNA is TGTGCCAGCAGCCGCGGACACGTCAATTTC. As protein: CASSRGHVNF.

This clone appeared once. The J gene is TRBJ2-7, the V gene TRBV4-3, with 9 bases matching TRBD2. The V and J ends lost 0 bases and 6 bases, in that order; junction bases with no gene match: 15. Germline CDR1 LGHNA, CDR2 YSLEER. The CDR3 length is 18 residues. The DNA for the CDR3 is TGCGCCAGCAGCCAAGACGAACCCCAGGGGCGGGAGGGCCCCGAGCAGTACGTC. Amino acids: CASSQDEPQGREGPEQYV.

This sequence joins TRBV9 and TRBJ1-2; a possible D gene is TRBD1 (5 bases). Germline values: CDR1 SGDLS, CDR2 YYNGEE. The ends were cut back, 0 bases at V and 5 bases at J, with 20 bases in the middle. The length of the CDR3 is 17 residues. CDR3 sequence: CASSVGGTATFLYGYTF. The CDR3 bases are TGTGCCAGCAGCGTAGGCGGGACGGCCACCTTTTTGTATGGCTACACCTTC. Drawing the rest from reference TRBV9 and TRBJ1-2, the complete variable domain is DSGVTQTPKHLITATGQRVTLRCSPRSGDLSVYWYQQSLDQGLQFLIQYYNGEERAKGNILERFSAQQFPDLHSELNLSSLELGDSALYFCASSVGGTATFLYGYTFGSGTRLTVV.

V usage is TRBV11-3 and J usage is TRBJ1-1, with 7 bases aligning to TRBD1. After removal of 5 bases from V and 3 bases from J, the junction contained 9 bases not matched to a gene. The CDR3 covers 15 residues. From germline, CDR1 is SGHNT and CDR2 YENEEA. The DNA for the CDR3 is TGTGCCAGCAGCCCCGACACAGGGGCGGACACTGAAGCTTTCTTT. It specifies CASSPDTGADTEAFF. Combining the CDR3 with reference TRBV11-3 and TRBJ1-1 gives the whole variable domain EAGVVQSPRYKIIEKKQPVAFWCNPISGHNTLYWYLQNLGQGPELLIRYENEEAVDDSQLPKDRFSAERLKGVDSTLKIQPAELGDSAVYLCASSPDTGADTEAFFGQGTRLTVV.

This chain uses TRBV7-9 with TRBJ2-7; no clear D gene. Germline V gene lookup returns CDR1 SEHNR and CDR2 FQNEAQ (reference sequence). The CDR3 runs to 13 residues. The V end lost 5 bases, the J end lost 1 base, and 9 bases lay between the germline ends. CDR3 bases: TGTGCCAGCAGCCCTGGGCAGTCCTACGAGCAGTACTTC. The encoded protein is CASSPGQSYEQYF.

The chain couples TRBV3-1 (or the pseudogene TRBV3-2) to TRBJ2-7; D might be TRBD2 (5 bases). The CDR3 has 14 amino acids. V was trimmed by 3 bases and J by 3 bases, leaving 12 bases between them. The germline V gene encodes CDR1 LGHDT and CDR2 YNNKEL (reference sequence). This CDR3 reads CASSQVGGHYEQYV. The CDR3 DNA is TGTGCCAGCAGCCAGGTTGGAGGCCACTACGAGCAGTACGTC.

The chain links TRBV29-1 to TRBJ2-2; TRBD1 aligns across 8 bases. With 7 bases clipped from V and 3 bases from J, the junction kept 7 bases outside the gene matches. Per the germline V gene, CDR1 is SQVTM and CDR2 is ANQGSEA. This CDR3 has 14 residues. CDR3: CSAGNRGDTGELFF. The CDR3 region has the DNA TGCAGCGCCGGCAACAGGGGGGACACCGGGGAGCTGTTTTTT.

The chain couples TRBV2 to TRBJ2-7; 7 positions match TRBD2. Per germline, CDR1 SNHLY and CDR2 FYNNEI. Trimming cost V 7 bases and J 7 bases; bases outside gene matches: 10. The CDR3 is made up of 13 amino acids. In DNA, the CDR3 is TGTGCCAGCAAAGTGGGAGGGCCGGGGGAGCAGTACTTC. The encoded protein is CASKVGGPGEQYF.

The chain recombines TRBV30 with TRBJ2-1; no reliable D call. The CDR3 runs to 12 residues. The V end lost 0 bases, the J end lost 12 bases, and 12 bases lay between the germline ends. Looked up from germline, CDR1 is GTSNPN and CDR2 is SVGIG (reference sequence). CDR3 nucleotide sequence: TGTGCCTGGAGTGTACGAGGCGTCGGGCAGTTCTTC. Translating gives CAWSVRGVGQFF.

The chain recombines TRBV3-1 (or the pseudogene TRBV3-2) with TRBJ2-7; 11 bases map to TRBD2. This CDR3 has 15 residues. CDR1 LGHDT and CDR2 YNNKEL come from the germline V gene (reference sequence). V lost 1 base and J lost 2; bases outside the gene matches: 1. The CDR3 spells CASSQGLAGPYEQYV. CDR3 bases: TGTGCCAGCAGCCAAGGACTAGCGGGACCCTACGAGCAGTACGTC.

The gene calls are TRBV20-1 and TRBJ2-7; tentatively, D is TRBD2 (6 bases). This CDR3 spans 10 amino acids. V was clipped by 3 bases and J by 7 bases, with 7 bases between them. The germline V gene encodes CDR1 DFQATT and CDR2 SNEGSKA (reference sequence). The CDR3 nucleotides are TGCAGTGCTAGCGGGGGAGAGCAGTACTTC. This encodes CSASGGEQYF.

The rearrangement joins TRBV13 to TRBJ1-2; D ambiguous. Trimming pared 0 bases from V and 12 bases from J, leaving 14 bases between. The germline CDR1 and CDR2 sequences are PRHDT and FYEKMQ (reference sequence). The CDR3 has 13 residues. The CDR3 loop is CASSLGGLTWDTF. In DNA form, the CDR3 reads TGTGCCAGCAGCTTAGGCGGACTGACATGGGACACCTTC.

The CDR3 protein is CASSLSGGPYGYTF. The CDR3 DNA reads TGTGCCAGCAGCCTGAGTGGAGGACCCTATGGCTACACCTTC. V gene TRBV7-2 combines with J gene TRBJ1-2; D gene uncertain. V lost 5 bases, J lost 4 bases, and 14 bases lay in between. CDR3 length: 14 residues. In germline, CDR1 is SGHTA, CDR2 FQGNSA.

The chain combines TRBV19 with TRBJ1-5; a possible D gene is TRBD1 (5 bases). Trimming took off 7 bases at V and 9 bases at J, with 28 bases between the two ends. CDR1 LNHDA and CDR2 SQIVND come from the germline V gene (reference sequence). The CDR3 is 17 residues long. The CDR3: CASMGSSPPGFYSPQHF. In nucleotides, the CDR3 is TGTGCCAGTATGGGTAGCTCACCACCAGGGTTCTATTCGCCCCAGCATTTT. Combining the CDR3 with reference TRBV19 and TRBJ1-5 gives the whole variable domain DGGITQSPKYLFRKEGQNVTLSCEQNLNHDAMYWYRQDPGQGLRLIYYSQIVNDFQKGDIAEGYSVSREKKESFPLTVTSAQKNPTAFYLCASMGSSPPGFYSPQHFGDGTRLSIL.

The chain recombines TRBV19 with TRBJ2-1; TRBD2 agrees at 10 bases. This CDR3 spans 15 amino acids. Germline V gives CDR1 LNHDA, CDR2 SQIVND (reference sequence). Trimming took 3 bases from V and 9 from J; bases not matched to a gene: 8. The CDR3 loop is CASSIPLAGVIEQFF. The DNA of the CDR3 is TGTGCCAGTAGTATCCCGCTAGCGGGAGTGATTGAGCAGTTCTTC.

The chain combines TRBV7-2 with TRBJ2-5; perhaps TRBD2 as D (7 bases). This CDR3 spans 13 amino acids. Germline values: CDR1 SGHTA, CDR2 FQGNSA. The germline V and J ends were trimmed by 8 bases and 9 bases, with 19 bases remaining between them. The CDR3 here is CASRGDNQRAQYF. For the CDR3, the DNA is TGTGCCAGCCGGGGGGACAACCAAAGGGCCCAGTACTTC.

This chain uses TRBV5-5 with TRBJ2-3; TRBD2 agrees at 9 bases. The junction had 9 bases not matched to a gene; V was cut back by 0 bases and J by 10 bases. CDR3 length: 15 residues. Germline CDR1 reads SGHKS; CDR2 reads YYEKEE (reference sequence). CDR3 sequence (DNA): TGTGCCAGCAGCTTGGGGGGGCTAGCGGGACCCTCGCAGTATTTT. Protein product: CASSLGGLAGPSQYF.

The CDR3 sequence: CASSGQGDNSPLHF. DNA of the CDR3: TGTGCCAGTTCGGGACAGGGGGATAATTCACCCCTCCACTTT. The V call is TRBV19, the J call TRBJ1-6, with 11 bases aligning to TRBD1. V was clipped by 8 bases and J by 5 bases; unmatched bases: 2. Per germline, CDR1 LNHDA and CDR2 SQIVND (reference sequence). This CDR3 spans 14 amino acids. The full variable domain, with the rest looked up from reference TRBV19 and TRBJ1-6, is DGGITQSPKYLFRKEGQNVTLSCEQNLNHDAMYWYRQDPGQGLRLIYYSQIVNDFQKGDIAEGYSVSREKKESFPLTVTSAQKNPTAFYLCASSGQGDNSPLHFGNGTRLTVT.

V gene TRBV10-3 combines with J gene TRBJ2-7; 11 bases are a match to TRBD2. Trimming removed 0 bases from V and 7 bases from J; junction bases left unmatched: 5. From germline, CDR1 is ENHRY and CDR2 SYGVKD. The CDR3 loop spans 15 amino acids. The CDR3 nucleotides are TGTGCCATCAGTGAGTCTAGCGGGAGGGCCGGAGAGCAGTACTTC. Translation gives CAISESSGRAGEQYF.

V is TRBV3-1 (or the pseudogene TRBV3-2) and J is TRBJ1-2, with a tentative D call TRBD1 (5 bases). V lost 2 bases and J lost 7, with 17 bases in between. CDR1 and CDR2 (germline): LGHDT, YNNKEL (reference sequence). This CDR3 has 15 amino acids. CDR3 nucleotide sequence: TGTGCCAGCAGCCAACCAAGACCAGCCGGGGGTGGCTACACCTTC. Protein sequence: CASSQPRPAGGGYTF.